This TCR beta chain comes out of a study of CD8 T cells in ankylosing spondylitis. Study-level points and caveats: Matched ankylosing spondylitis synovial fluid reportedly contained a significantly enriched population of disease-linked clones. As for the disease-linked clones, they showed a CD8+ phenotype and occurred at relatively low frequencies in peripheral blood. Characteristic, it appeared, of ankylosing spondylitis blood was a TCR beta motif of eight highly homologous variants.

Quantitative molecular-barcoded 5'-RACE generated the TCR beta libraries. TCRdb reprocessed the 5' RACE reads with MiXCR, giving one entry per CDR3 protein. The repertoire holds roughly 40,000 distinct CDR3 sequences, approximately 17% seen once, with 45% in the top ten. This clonotype has more than one count but fewer than ten. The antigen is unknown. CDR1 is SQVTM, CDR2 ANQGSEA, per germline. V was clipped by 5 bases and J by 6 bases, with 16 bases between them. The CDR3 consists of 14 residues. The clonotype comes from a male donor with ankylosing spondylitis or in good health (not recorded which). V and J are TRBV29-1 and TRBJ2-2, with D perhaps matching TRBD2 (5 bases). The sample consisted of blood. CDR3 region: CSVSTRGTAGELFF. CDR3 nucleotide sequence: TGCAGCGTTTCGACCCGGGGAACGGCCGGGGAGCTGTTTTTT.